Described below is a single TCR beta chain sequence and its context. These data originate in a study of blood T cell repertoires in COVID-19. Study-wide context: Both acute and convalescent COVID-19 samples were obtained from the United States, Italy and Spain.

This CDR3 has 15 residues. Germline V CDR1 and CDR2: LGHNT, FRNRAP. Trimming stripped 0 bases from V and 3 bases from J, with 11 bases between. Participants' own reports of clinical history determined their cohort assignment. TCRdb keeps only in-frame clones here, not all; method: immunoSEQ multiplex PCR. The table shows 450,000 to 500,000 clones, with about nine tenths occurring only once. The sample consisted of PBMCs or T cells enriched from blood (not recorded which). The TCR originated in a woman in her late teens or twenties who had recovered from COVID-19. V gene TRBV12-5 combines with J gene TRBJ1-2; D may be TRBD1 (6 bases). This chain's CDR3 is CASGLVGAGDYGYTF. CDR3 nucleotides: TGTGCTAGTGGTTTGGTAGGGGCAGGGGACTATGGCTACACCTTC.